These 10 T cell receptor beta chains were all obtained from the same sample, sequenced in a study of blood T cell repertoires in COVID-19. Some clones are missing from TCRdb's copy, which holds only in-frame ones; the method was immunoSEQ multiplex PCR. The sample includes approximately 290,000 clones, about nine tenths of them seen just once. The specimen sequenced was peripheral blood. These receptors were taken from a man between 18 and 29 years old with active or convalescent COVID-19.

The V gene is TRBV29-1, the J gene TRBJ2-7; 7 bases align to TRBD1. Germline V gives CDR1 SQVTM, CDR2 ANQGSEA. This CDR3 has 15 amino acids. The J segment lost 0 bases and the V segment lost 5 bases, leaving 10 bases of the junction unmatched. As DNA, the CDR3 is TGCAGCGTTACCCGACCCGGGACAGTCTCCTACGAGCAGTACTTC. This gives the protein CSVTRPGTVSYEQYF.

The CDR3 bases are TGTGCCAGCAGCTTAGAGGGCGGGGGGCCATACAATGAGCAGTTCTTC. Translation gives CASSLEGGGPYNEQFF. The chain recombines TRBV7-6 with TRBJ2-1, with 8 bases that match TRBD2. The V gene end was trimmed by 1 base and the J gene end by 4 bases; junction bases not matched to a gene: 6. This CDR3 is built from 16 residues. The V gene's germline CDR1 is SGHVS and CDR2 FNYEAQ.

V and J are TRBV11-2 and TRBJ2-7; no clear D gene. Germline CDR1 is SGHAT and CDR2 is FQNNGV. This CDR3 contains 14 residues. V lost 6 bases and J 3 bases, leaving 15 bases between the germline ends. CDR3 nucleotides: TGTGCCAGCAGTCCCGACACTCGAAGCTACGAGCAGTACTTC. Translated, it gives CASSPDTRSYEQYF.

In this sample, this clone turned up once. This chain joins TRBV7-8 and TRBJ1-2; possible D gene TRBD1, 6 bases. The germline gives CDR1 SGHVS, CDR2 FQNEAQ. V gave up 5 bases and J gave up 1 base, with 14 bases separating them. The CDR3 is 15 residues long. The CDR3 loop is CASSTPDSDNYGYTF. The CDR3, as DNA: TGTGCCAGCAGCACCCCGGACAGTGATAACTATGGCTACACCTTC.

This clone was picked up one time. The chain links TRBV6-5 to TRBJ1-1, with D tentatively TRBD1 (5 bases). The ends were cut back, 5 bases at V and 0 bases at J, with 13 bases in the middle. Germline V gene data show CDR1 as MNHEY and CDR2 as SVGAGI. CDR3 length: 15 amino acids. This CDR3 is CASSRGGGLNTEAFF. For the CDR3, the DNA is TGTGCCAGCAGTAGGGGTGGAGGGTTGAACACTGAAGCTTTCTTT.

CDR3 sequence: CASSFRQGSYLGGYTF. CDR3 coding DNA: TGTGCCAGCAGTTTTCGGCAGGGGTCTTATTTGGGTGGCTACACCTTC. V usage is TRBV27 and J usage is TRBJ1-2; weak D call: TRBD1 (6 bases). The CDR3 has 16 residues. Looked up from germline, CDR1 is MNHEY and CDR2 is SMNVEV (reference sequence). V lost 3 bases and J lost 7, with 21 bases in between.

A single count supports this clone. The rearrangement uses TRBV28 and TRBJ1-6; 8 bases line up with TRBD1. Germline V gene lookup returns CDR1 MDHEN and CDR2 SYDVKM. V lost 6 bases and J lost 7; bases outside the gene matches: 8. The CDR3 consists of 15 residues. This CDR3 reads CASSLQDRVNSPLHF. For the CDR3, the DNA is TGTGCCAGCAGCCTTCAGGACAGGGTCAATTCACCCCTCCACTTT.

The V and J genes are TRBV5-1 and TRBJ2-1; no definite D call. CDR3 length: 12 residues. V was shortened by 5 bases and J by 7 bases, with 10 bases between the two germline ends. CDR1 is SGHRS and CDR2 is YFSETQ in the germline V gene. The CDR3 spells CASRVVGNEQFF. The DNA of the CDR3 is TGCGCCAGCAGAGTGGTCGGGAATGAGCAGTTCTTC.

The gene calls are TRBV19 and TRBJ2-3; the D gene is possibly TRBD1 (5 bases). V dropped 3 bases and J dropped 4 bases, with 14 bases sitting between them. The CDR3 extends over 15 amino acids. Germline V gives CDR1 LNHDA, CDR2 SQIVND (reference sequence). The CDR3 reads CASSMGSWGPDTQYF. CDR3 DNA: TGTGCCAGTAGTATGGGATCGTGGGGCCCAGATACGCAGTATTTT.

This clone has a handful of counts. The rearrangement uses TRBV6-6 and TRBJ2-1, with 8 bases aligning to TRBD2. V lost 5 bases to trimming and J lost 6 bases; unmatched junction nucleotides: 6. Germline V gene data show CDR1 as MNHNY and CDR2 as SVGAGI (reference sequence). The CDR3 totals 14 residues. The CDR3 DNA reads TGTGCCAGCAGTCAGACTAGCGCCGTCAATGAGCAGTTCTTC. Translation gives CASSQTSAVNEQFF.